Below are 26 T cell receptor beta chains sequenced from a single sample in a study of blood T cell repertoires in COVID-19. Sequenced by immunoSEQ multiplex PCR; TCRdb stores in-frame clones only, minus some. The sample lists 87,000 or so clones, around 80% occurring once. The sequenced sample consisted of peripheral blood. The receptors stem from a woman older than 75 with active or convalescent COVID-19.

CDR3 region: CASCRPGNTEAFF. The CDR3 coding sequence is TGTGCCAGCTGTCGACCGGGGAACACTGAAGCTTTCTTT. The chain employs TRBV28 and TRBJ1-1; D unclear. CDR1 and CDR2 from the germline V gene are MDHEN and SYDVKM. V was shortened by 8 bases and J by 1 base, with 11 bases between the two germline ends. This CDR3 has 13 residues.

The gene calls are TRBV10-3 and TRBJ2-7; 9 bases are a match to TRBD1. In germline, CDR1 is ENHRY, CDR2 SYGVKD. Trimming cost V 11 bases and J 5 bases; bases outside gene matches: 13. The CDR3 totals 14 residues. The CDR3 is CAVRTGTGYDEQYF. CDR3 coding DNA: TGTGCCGTCCGCACCGGGACAGGGTACGACGAGCAGTACTTC.

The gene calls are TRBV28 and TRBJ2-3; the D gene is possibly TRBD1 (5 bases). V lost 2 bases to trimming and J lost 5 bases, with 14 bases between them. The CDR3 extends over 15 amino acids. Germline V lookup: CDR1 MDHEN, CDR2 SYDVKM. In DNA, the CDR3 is TGTGCCAGCAGTTTAGGTGGGGCCTCGGGAGATACGCAGTATTTT. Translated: CASSLGGASGDTQYF.

The CDR3 nucleotides read TGTGCCAGCAGCTCCGGGACAGTACGAAATGGCTACACCTTC. Its translation: CASSSGTVRNGYTF. V usage is TRBV7-2 and J usage is TRBJ1-2, with 7 bases matching TRBD1. J lost 6 bases, V lost 4 bases, and 8 bases had no gene match. This CDR3 region has 14 residues. CDR1 and CDR2 from the germline V gene are SGHTA and FQGNSA.

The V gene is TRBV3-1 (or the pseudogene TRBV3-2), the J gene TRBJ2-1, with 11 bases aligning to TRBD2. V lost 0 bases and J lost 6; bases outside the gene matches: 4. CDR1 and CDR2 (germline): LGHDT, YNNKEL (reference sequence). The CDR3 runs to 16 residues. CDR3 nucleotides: TGTGCCAGCAGCCAAGAGTGGCTAGCGGGGGGCAATGAGCAGTTCTTC. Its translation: CASSQEWLAGGNEQFF.

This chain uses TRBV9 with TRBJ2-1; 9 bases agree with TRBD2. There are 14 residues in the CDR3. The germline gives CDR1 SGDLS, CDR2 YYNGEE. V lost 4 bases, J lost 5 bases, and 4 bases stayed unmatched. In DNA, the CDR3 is TGTGCCAGCAGCCTCCGGACTAGCGACAATGAGCAGTTCTTC. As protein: CASSLRTSDNEQFF.

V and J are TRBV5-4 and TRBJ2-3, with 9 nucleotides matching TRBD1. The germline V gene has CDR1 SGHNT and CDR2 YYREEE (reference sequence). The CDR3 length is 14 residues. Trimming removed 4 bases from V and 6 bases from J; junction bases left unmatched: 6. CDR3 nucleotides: TGTGCCAGCAGCATAGGGACAGGGTCGGATACGCAGTATTTT. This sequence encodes CASSIGTGSDTQYF.

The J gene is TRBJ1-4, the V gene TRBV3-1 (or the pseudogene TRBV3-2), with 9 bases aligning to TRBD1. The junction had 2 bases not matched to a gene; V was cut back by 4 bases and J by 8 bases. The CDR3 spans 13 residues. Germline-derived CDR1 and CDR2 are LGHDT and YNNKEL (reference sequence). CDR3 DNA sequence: TGTGCCAGCAGCCGACAGGGGGTCGAAAAACTGTTTTTT. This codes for CASSRQGVEKLFF.

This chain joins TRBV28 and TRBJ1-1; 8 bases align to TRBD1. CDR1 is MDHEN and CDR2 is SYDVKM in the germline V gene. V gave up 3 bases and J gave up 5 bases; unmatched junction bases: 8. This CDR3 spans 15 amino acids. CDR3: CASSLDPQGGTEAFF. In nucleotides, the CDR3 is TGTGCCAGCAGTTTGGATCCACAGGGGGGGACTGAAGCTTTCTTT.

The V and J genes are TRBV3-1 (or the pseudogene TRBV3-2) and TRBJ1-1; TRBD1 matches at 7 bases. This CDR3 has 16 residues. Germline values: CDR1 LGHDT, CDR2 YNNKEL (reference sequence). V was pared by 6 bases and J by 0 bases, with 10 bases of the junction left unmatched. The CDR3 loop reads CASSQKGQRVNTEAFF. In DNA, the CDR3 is TGTGCCAGCAGTCAGAAGGGACAGCGTGTGAACACTGAAGCTTTCTTT.

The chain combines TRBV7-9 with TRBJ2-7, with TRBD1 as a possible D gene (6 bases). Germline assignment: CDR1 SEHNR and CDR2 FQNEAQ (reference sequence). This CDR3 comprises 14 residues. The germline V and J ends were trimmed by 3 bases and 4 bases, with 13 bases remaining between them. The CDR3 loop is CASSLSGTPYEQYF. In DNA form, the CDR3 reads TGTGCCAGCAGCTTGTCCGGGACACCATACGAGCAGTACTTC.

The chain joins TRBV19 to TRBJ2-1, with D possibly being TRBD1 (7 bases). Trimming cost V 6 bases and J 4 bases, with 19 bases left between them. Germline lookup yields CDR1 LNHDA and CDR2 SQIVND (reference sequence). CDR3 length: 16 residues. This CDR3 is CASSTRQGLKYNEQFF. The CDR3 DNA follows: TGTGCCAGTAGCACACGACAGGGACTGAAATACAATGAGCAGTTCTTC.

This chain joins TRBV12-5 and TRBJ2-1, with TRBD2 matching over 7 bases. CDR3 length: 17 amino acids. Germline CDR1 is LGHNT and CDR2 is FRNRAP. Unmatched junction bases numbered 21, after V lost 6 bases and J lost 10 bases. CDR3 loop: CASGYLTSDTTPGEQFF. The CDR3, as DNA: TGTGCTAGTGGCTACCTCACTAGCGACACAACCCCAGGGGAGCAGTTCTTC.

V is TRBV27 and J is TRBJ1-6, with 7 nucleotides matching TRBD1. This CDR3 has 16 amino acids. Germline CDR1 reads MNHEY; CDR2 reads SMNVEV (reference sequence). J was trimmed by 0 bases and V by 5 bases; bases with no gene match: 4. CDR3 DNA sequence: TGTGCCAGCAGTCCCTGGGACAGCTCCTATAATTCACCCCTCCACTTT. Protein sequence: CASSPWDSSYNSPLHF.

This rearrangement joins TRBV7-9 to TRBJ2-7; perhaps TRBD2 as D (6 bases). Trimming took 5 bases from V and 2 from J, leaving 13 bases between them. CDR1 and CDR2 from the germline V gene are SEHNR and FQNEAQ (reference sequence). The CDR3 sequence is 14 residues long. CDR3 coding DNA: TGTGCCAGCAGCCGCGGGGTAGTACCCTACGAGCAGTACTTC. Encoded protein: CASSRGVVPYEQYF.

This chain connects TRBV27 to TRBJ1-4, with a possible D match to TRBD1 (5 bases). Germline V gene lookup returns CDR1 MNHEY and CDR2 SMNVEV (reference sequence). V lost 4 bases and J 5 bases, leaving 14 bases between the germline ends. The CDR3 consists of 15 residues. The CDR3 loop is CASSSSGTANEKLFF. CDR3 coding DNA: TGTGCCAGCAGTTCCTCCGGGACTGCCAATGAAAAACTGTTTTTT.

The CDR3 DNA follows: TGCAGTGCCTCCAAGAGTTCCATTCAGTACTTC. Encoded protein: CSASKSSIQYF. The chain has TRBV20-1 and TRBJ2-4, with unresolved D. Germline V gene data show CDR1 as DFQATT and CDR2 as SNEGSKA (reference sequence). Trimming left V 6 bases short and J 9 bases short, with 12 bases between. The CDR3 runs 11 residues.

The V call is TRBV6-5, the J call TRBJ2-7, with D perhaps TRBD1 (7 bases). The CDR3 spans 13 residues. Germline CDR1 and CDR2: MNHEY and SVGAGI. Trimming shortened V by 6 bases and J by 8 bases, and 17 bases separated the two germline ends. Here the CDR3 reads CASRSRGANKQYF. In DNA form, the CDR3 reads TGTGCCAGCAGGTCCAGGGGGGCGAATAAGCAGTACTTC.

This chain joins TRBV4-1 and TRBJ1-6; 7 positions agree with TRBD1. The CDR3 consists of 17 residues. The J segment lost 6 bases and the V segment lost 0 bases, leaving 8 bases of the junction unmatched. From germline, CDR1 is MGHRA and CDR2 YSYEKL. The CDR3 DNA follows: TGCGCCAGCAGCCAAGAACAGGGGTATGCCTCTAATTCACCCCTCCACTTT. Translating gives CASSQEQGYASNSPLHF.

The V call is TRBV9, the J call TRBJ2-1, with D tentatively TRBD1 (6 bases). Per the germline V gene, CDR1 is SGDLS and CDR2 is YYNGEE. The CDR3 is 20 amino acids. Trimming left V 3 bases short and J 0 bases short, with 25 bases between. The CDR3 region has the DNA TGTGCCAGCAGCGAGGGACACGGGGAGCCAGCATCGGGCTCCTACAATGAGCAGTTCTTC. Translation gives CASSEGHGEPASGSYNEQFF. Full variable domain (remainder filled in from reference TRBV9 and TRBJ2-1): DSGVTQTPKHLITATGQRVTLRCSPRSGDLSVYWYQQSLDQGLQFLIQYYNGEERAKGNILERFSAQQFPDLHSELNLSSLELGDSALYFCASSEGHGEPASGSYNEQFFGPGTRLTVL.

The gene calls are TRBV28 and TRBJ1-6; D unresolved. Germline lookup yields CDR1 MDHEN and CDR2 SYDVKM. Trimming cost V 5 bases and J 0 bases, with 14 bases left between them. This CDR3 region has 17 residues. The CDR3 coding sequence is TGTGCCAGCAGTGCCCGCAGGTTTAGCTCCTATAATTCACCCCTCCACTTT. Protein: CASSARRFSSYNSPLHF.

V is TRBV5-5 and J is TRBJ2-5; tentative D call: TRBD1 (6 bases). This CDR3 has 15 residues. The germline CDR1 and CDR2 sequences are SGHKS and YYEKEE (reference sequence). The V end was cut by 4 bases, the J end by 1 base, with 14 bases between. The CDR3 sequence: CASSTRDNLQETQYF. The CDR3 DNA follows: TGTGCCAGCAGCACCCGGGACAACCTCCAAGAGACCCAGTACTTC. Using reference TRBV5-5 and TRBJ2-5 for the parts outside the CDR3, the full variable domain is DAGVTQSPTHLIKTRGQQVTLRCSPISGHKSVSWYQQVLGQGPQFIFQYYEKEERGRGNFPDRFSARQFPNYSSELNVNALLLGDSALYLCASSTRDNLQETQYFGPGTRLLVL.

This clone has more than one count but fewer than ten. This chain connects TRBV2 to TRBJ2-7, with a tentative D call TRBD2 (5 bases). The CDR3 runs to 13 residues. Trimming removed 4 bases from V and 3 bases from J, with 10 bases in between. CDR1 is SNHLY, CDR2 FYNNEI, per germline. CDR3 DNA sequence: TGTGCCAGCAGTGTGAAGCGGTACTACGAGCAGTACTTC. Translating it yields CASSVKRYYEQYF.

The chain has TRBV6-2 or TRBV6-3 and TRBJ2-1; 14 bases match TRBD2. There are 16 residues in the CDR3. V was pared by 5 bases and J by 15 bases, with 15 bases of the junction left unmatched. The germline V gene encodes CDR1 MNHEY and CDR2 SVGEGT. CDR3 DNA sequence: TGTGCCAGCAGTCCGATTCGAAGGACTAGCGGGGGGAAGGGGTTCTTC. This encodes CASSPIRRTSGGKGFF.

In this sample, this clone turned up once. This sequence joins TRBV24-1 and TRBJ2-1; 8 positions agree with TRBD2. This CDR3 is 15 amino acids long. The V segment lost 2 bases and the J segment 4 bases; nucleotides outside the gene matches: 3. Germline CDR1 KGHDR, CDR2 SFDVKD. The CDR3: CATSDWRGDYNEQFF. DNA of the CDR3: TGTGCCACCAGTGATTGGCGGGGGGATTACAATGAGCAGTTCTTC.

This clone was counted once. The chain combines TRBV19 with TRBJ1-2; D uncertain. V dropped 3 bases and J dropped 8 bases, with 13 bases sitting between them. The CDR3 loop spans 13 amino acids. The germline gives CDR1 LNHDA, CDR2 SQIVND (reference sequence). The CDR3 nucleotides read TGTGCCAGTAGTATTGTGGCCGAGAGGGGCTACACCTTC. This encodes CASSIVAERGYTF.